This T cell receptor (beta chain) appears in the sequencing data of a study of blood T cell repertoires in COVID-19. Whole-study context: Both acute and convalescent COVID-19 samples were obtained from the United States, Italy and Spain. PBMCs, B-cell-depleted T cells, or T cells provided the cDNA or gDNA that made up the material.

Germline assignment: CDR1 MGHDK and CDR2 SYGVNS. The CDR3 loop spans 14 amino acids. V dropped 5 bases and J dropped 4; count of bases not matched to a gene: 8. This clone was recorded only once. Original handling: Estimation of nucleated cell counts was performed using reference gene primer amplification. Measured with immunoSEQ multiplex PCR; TCRdb has only the in-frame clones, and not every one. V, J and clone size are those of that table, while D and trimming were read from the DNA. Seen here are under 130,000 clones, approximately 84% observed once, and the top ten hold around 11%. The sequencing input was peripheral blood. This TCR was recovered from a human donor in a cohort sampled during active COVID-19. This chain uses TRBV25-1 with TRBJ2-7; 7 bases are a match to TRBD1. The CDR3 sequence is CASSPTGTVYEQYF. DNA of the CDR3: TGTGCCAGCAGTCCAACCGGGACAGTATACGAGCAGTACTTC.